A selection of T cell receptor beta chains follows, all from one sample in a study of blood T cell repertoires in COVID-19. The data were produced by immunoSEQ multiplex PCR, yet TCRdb's version contains in-frame clones alone and is incomplete. This sample has 150,000 or so clones, with about 86% found just once. Input material: peripheral blood. The receptors stem from a man between 18 and 35 years old with acute or convalescent COVID-19. The CDR3 runs from the conserved cysteine through the conserved F or W. Fields, in order: D gene, clone size, J gene, V gene, CDR3 protein, CDR3 DNA. D genes are given only for firm matches. A clone size is listed for some rows: how often the clone was seen (once, few, many), or a class if it is expanded.

d_call: NA
clone_size: NA
j_call: TRBJ1-2
v_call: TRBV28
cdr3_aa: CASSPRVALYGYTF
cdr3_nt: TGTGCCAGCAGTCCCCGGGTGGCCCTCTATGGCTACACCTTC

d_call: TRBD1
clone_size: NA
j_call: TRBJ2-1
v_call: TRBV5-1
cdr3_aa: CASSLAGTGGGGEQFF
cdr3_nt: TGCGCCAGCAGCTTGGCCGGGACAGGGGGCGGGGGTGAGCAGTTCTTC

d_call: TRBD1
clone_size: NA
j_call: TRBJ1-5
v_call: TRBV5-3
cdr3_aa: CARTGTGPLNQPQHF
cdr3_nt: TGTGCCAGAACCGGGACAGGACCGCTTAATCAGCCCCAGCATTTT

d_call: NA
clone_size: NA
j_call: TRBJ2-1
v_call: TRBV6-5
cdr3_aa: CASSSHREVVNEQFF
cdr3_nt: TGTGCCAGCAGCTCACACAGGGAAGTGGTCAATGAGCAGTTCTTC

d_call: NA
clone_size: once
j_call: TRBJ2-5
v_call: TRBV7-9
cdr3_aa: CASNLGVSGQETQYF
cdr3_nt: TGTGCCAGCAACCTAGGGGTCTCAGGGCAAGAGACCCAGTACTTC

d_call: TRBD1
clone_size: NA
j_call: TRBJ1-1
v_call: TRBV2
cdr3_aa: CAGKGAGDTEAFF
cdr3_nt: TGTGCCGGAAAGGGGGCTGGGGACACTGAAGCTTTCTTT

d_call: NA
clone_size: NA
j_call: TRBJ2-5
v_call: TRBV5-1
cdr3_aa: CASSLSVQYEQETQYF
cdr3_nt: TGCGCCAGCAGCTTGAGTGTACAATACGAACAAGAGACCCAGTACTTC

d_call: NA
clone_size: NA
j_call: TRBJ1-2
v_call: TRBV5-3
cdr3_aa: CARSLTGNYGYTF
cdr3_nt: TGTGCCAGAAGCTTGACAGGGAACTATGGCTACACCTTC

d_call: NA
clone_size: NA
j_call: TRBJ2-6
v_call: TRBV3-1/TRBV3-2
cdr3_aa: CASSQRTPGAGANVLTF
cdr3_nt: TGTGCCAGCAGCCAAAGGACACCAGGGGCTGGGGCCAACGTCCTGACTTTC

d_call: NA
clone_size: NA
j_call: TRBJ2-5
v_call: TRBV18
cdr3_aa: CASSPPAEEETQYF
cdr3_nt: TGTGCCAGCTCACCACCGGCCGAGGAAGAGACCCAGTACTTC

d_call: TRBD2
clone_size: NA
j_call: TRBJ2-1
v_call: TRBV2
cdr3_aa: CASKTSGGANEQFF
cdr3_nt: TGTGCCAGCAAAACTAGCGGGGGGGCCAATGAGCAGTTCTTC

d_call: NA
clone_size: NA
j_call: TRBJ2-5
v_call: TRBV12-3/TRBV12-4
cdr3_aa: CASTAGSLETQYF
cdr3_nt: TGTGCCAGCACGGCGGGGAGCCTGGAGACCCAGTACTTC

d_call: NA
clone_size: NA
j_call: TRBJ2-5
v_call: TRBV7-9
cdr3_aa: CASSPPSLETQYF
cdr3_nt: TGTGCCAGCAGCCCCCCCTCCCTAGAGACCCAGTACTTC

d_call: NA
clone_size: once
j_call: TRBJ2-1
v_call: TRBV7-8
cdr3_aa: CASSLGQRNYNEQFF
cdr3_nt: TGTGCCAGCAGCTTAGGACAGAGAAACTACAATGAGCAGTTCTTC

d_call: NA
clone_size: NA
j_call: TRBJ1-1
v_call: TRBV19
cdr3_aa: CASSALLGAEAFF
cdr3_nt: TGTGCCAGTAGTGCTCTGCTGGGCGCTGAAGCTTTCTTT

d_call: TRBD1
clone_size: NA
j_call: TRBJ1-2
v_call: TRBV6-5
cdr3_aa: CASSSRQGYYGYTF
cdr3_nt: TGTGCCAGCAGTTCCCGACAGGGGTACTATGGCTACACCTTC

d_call: TRBD2
clone_size: NA
j_call: TRBJ2-5
v_call: TRBV7-9
cdr3_aa: CASSLGRTGAGETQYF
cdr3_nt: TGTGCCAGCAGCTTAGGGCGGACTGGAGCGGGGGAGACCCAGTACTTC

d_call: TRBD2
clone_size: NA
j_call: TRBJ2-3
v_call: TRBV19
cdr3_aa: CASSIGGSTDTQYF
cdr3_nt: TGTGCCAGTAGTATCGGGGGGAGCACAGATACGCAGTATTTT

d_call: TRBD1
clone_size: NA
j_call: TRBJ1-4
v_call: TRBV9
cdr3_aa: CASSVGQGARELFF
cdr3_nt: TGTGCCAGCAGCGTAGGTCAGGGGGCTCGGGAACTGTTTTTT

d_call: NA
clone_size: NA
j_call: TRBJ2-3
v_call: TRBV11-2
cdr3_aa: CASSRPLADADTQYF
cdr3_nt: TGTGCCAGCAGCAGACCACTAGCTGACGCAGATACGCAGTATTTT

d_call: NA
clone_size: NA
j_call: TRBJ1-1
v_call: TRBV6-5
cdr3_aa: CASSFQNTEAFF
cdr3_nt: TGTGCCAGCAGTTTTCAGAACACTGAAGCTTTCTTT

d_call: TRBD1
clone_size: NA
j_call: TRBJ2-7
v_call: TRBV7-2
cdr3_aa: CASSSSGTGSYEQYF
cdr3_nt: TGTGCCAGCAGCTCATCCGGGACAGGGTCCTACGAGCAGTACTTC

d_call: TRBD2
clone_size: NA
j_call: TRBJ2-1
v_call: TRBV9
cdr3_aa: CASSDETSGGYNEQFF
cdr3_nt: TGTGCCAGCAGCGACGAGACTAGCGGGGGATACAATGAGCAGTTCTTC

d_call: TRBD1
clone_size: few
j_call: TRBJ2-7
v_call: TRBV6-5
cdr3_aa: CASSYYSGQGYYEQYF
cdr3_nt: TGTGCCAGCAGTTACTACTCCGGACAGGGATACTACGAGCAGTACTTC

d_call: NA
clone_size: NA
j_call: TRBJ1-1
v_call: TRBV2
cdr3_aa: CASSEALRGNTEAFF
cdr3_nt: TGTGCCAGCAGTGAAGCGCTTCGGGGGAACACTGAAGCTTTCTTT

d_call: TRBD2
clone_size: NA
j_call: TRBJ2-1
v_call: TRBV5-5
cdr3_aa: CASSLIGTSVDEQFF
cdr3_nt: TGTGCCAGCAGCTTGATAGGGACTAGCGTCGATGAGCAGTTCTTC

d_call: NA
clone_size: NA
j_call: TRBJ1-1
v_call: TRBV6-5
cdr3_aa: CASSISVETEAFF
cdr3_nt: TGTGCCAGCAGTATCAGCGTGGAGACTGAAGCTTTCTTT

d_call: TRBD2
clone_size: once
j_call: TRBJ2-3
v_call: TRBV7-9
cdr3_aa: CASSRWTSGEGADTQYF
cdr3_nt: TGTGCCAGCAGCCGATGGACTAGCGGGGAGGGTGCAGATACGCAGTATTTT

d_call: NA
clone_size: NA
j_call: TRBJ1-6
v_call: TRBV30
cdr3_aa: CAWSGYPDSYNSPLHF
cdr3_nt: TGTGCCTGGAGTGGCTACCCGGACAGTTATAATTCACCCCTCCACTTT

d_call: TRBD2
clone_size: NA
j_call: TRBJ2-7
v_call: TRBV4-2
cdr3_aa: CASSQDPGGAYEQYF
cdr3_nt: TGTGCCAGCAGCCAAGACCCCGGGGGGGCCTACGAGCAGTACTTC

d_call: TRBD1
clone_size: NA
j_call: TRBJ1-2
v_call: TRBV30
cdr3_aa: CAWNQGQGPSDGYTF
cdr3_nt: TGTGCCTGGAACCAAGGACAGGGGCCATCGGATGGCTACACCTTC

d_call: NA
clone_size: NA
j_call: TRBJ1-1
v_call: TRBV9
cdr3_aa: CASSVSPLDRYTEAFF
cdr3_nt: TGTGCCAGCAGCGTATCCCCACTGGACAGATACACTGAAGCTTTCTTT

d_call: NA
clone_size: NA
j_call: TRBJ1-1
v_call: TRBV7-3
cdr3_aa: CASSSFVNTEAFF
cdr3_nt: TGTGCCAGCAGCTCTTTCGTCAACACTGAAGCTTTCTTT

d_call: NA
clone_size: NA
j_call: TRBJ1-3
v_call: TRBV7-8
cdr3_aa: CASSQYGNTIYF
cdr3_nt: TGTGCCAGCAGCCAATATGGAAACACCATATATTTT

d_call: TRBD1
clone_size: NA
j_call: TRBJ2-2
v_call: TRBV19
cdr3_aa: CASSHSRQGNTGELFF
cdr3_nt: TGTGCCAGTAGCCATTCCAGACAGGGGAACACCGGGGAGCTGTTTTTT

d_call: TRBD2
clone_size: NA
j_call: TRBJ2-5
v_call: TRBV5-1
cdr3_aa: CASSPVYTSGGAEPQETQYF
cdr3_nt: TGCGCCAGCAGCCCCGTATATACTAGCGGGGGAGCTGAACCCCAAGAGACCCAGTACTTC

d_call: NA
clone_size: NA
j_call: TRBJ1-3
v_call: TRBV5-1
cdr3_aa: CASSPSPVSGNTIYF
cdr3_nt: TGCGCCAGCAGCCCGTCACCAGTCTCTGGAAACACCATATATTTT

d_call: TRBD2
clone_size: NA
j_call: TRBJ2-1
v_call: TRBV4-1
cdr3_aa: CASSQLPGTRGENEQFF
cdr3_nt: TGCGCCAGCAGCCAATTACCCGGGACTAGGGGGGAAAATGAGCAGTTCTTC

d_call: NA
clone_size: NA
j_call: TRBJ1-6
v_call: TRBV3-1/TRBV3-2
cdr3_aa: CASGQLSSYNSPLHF
cdr3_nt: TGTGCCAGCGGTCAGTTAAGCTCCTATAATTCACCCCTCCACTTT

d_call: NA
clone_size: few
j_call: TRBJ1-3
v_call: TRBV7-9
cdr3_aa: CASSPISGGISGNTIYF
cdr3_nt: TGTGCCAGCAGCCCTATCTCGGGGGGGATCTCTGGAAACACCATATATTTT

d_call: NA
clone_size: NA
j_call: TRBJ1-2
v_call: TRBV30
cdr3_aa: CAWSVQQWEKLGYTF
cdr3_nt: TGTGCCTGGAGTGTACAGCAGTGGGAGAAACTGGGCTACACCTTC

d_call: TRBD1
clone_size: NA
j_call: TRBJ1-1
v_call: TRBV7-9
cdr3_aa: CASSLGWTGSEAFF
cdr3_nt: TGTGCCAGCAGCTTAGGCTGGACAGGGTCTGAAGCTTTCTTT